These 21 T cell receptor beta chains came from one sample sequenced in a study of T cell responses to AZD1222 COVID-19 vaccine. Generated by immunoSEQ multiplex PCR, the TCRdb table keeps only in-frame clones and is missing some. This sample has around 110,000 clones; roughly 88% occur once, and the top ten carry about 4%. The material sequenced was peripheral blood, taken on day 0 of MenACWY control vaccination. These receptor sequences come from an adult in good health.

The chain employs TRBV10-3 and TRBJ2-5; D assignment may be TRBD1 or TRBD2 (7 bases each). CDR3 length equals 14 residues. The V end lost 8 bases, the J end lost 2 bases, and 15 bases lay between the germline ends. Germline CDR1 and CDR2: ENHRY and SYGVKD. CDR3 region: CAISSQGGQETQYF. The CDR3 DNA is TGTGCCATCTCCTCGCAGGGGGGGCAAGAGACCCAGTACTTC.

The V gene is TRBV7-3, the J gene TRBJ1-2; unclear D gene. The germline gives CDR1 SGHTA, CDR2 FQGTGA. V was shortened by 1 base and J by 0 bases, with 9 bases between the two germline ends. The CDR3 consists of 15 residues. The CDR3 nucleotides read TGTGCCAGCAGCTTAAATGGTAATCCTAACTATGGCTACACCTTC. It specifies CASSLNGNPNYGYTF. The full variable domain, in which reference TRBV7-3 and TRBJ1-2 provide the parts outside the CDR3, is GAGVSQTPSNKVTEKGKYVELRCDPISGHTALYWYRQSLGQGPEFLIYFQGTGAADDSGLPNDRFFAVRPEGSVSTLKIQRTERGDSAVYLCASSLNGNPNYGYTFGSGTRLTVV.

The J gene is TRBJ2-7, the V gene TRBV5-5, with 12 nucleotides matching TRBD2. This CDR3 contains 15 residues. Germline trimming cut 3 bases from V and 7 bases from J; bases unmatched to any gene: 8. From germline, CDR1 is SGHKS and CDR2 YYEKEE (reference sequence). The CDR3 DNA sequence: TGTGCCAGCAGCTCCGTACTAGCGGGGGGCCAAGAGCAGTACTTC. Translating it yields CASSSVLAGGQEQYF. The full variable domain, completed using reference TRBV5-5 and TRBJ2-7, is DAGVTQSPTHLIKTRGQQVTLRCSPISGHKSVSWYQQVLGQGPQFIFQYYEKEERGRGNFPDRFSARQFPNYSSELNVNALLLGDSALYLCASSSVLAGGQEQYFGPGTRLTVT.

The chain combines TRBV2 with TRBJ1-1; D uncertain. CDR3 size: 11 residues. V was trimmed by 6 bases and J by 1 base, leaving 3 bases between them. Germline V gene lookup returns CDR1 SNHLY and CDR2 FYNNEI. The CDR3 DNA is TGTGCCAGCAGGACGAACACTGAAGCTTTCTTT. Encoded protein: CASRTNTEAFF.

V is TRBV4-3 and J is TRBJ1-4; D perhaps matches TRBD1 (5 bases). Trimming removed 6 bases from V and 8 bases from J, with 19 bases in between. The CDR3 is 15 amino acids. CDR1 and CDR2 from the germline V gene are LGHNA and YSLEER. CDR3 sequence (DNA): TGCGCCAGCAGGTGGACCGGGACGGCGGAGGAAAAACTGTTTTTT. Its translation is CASRWTGTAEEKLFF.

The V call is TRBV7-3, the J call TRBJ2-1; D is perhaps TRBD2 (5 bases). The germline V and J ends were trimmed by 2 bases and 4 bases, with 12 bases remaining between them. The CDR3 is 15 amino acids. The germline gives CDR1 SGHTA, CDR2 FQGTGA. As DNA, the CDR3 is TGTGCCAGCAGCTTATCGCTAGCCAGTTACAATGAGCAGTTCTTC. As protein: CASSLSLASYNEQFF.

The chain combines TRBV4-1 with TRBJ2-3; 11 nucleotides align to TRBD2. The V gene's germline CDR1 is MGHRA and CDR2 YSYEKL. The ends lost 1 base at V and 5 bases at J; junction bases unmatched: 14. CDR3 length equals 19 residues. This chain's CDR3 is CASSQGFGVAGGPGDTQYF. The CDR3 coding sequence is TGCGCCAGCAGCCAAGGTTTTGGGGTAGCGGGGGGGCCGGGAGATACGCAGTATTTT.

The chain carries TRBV28 and TRBJ2-1; a weak D match, TRBD1 (5 bases). This CDR3 has 13 residues. Trimming pared 6 bases from V and 7 bases from J, leaving 13 bases between. Germline CDR1 is MDHEN and CDR2 is SYDVKM. The DNA of the CDR3 is TGTGCCAGCAGCCCTAAGGGGTATAATGAGCAGTTCTTC. Translated: CASSPKGYNEQFF. The variable domain in full, with the rest retrieved from reference TRBV28 and TRBJ2-1, is DVKVTQSSRYLVKRTGEKVFLECVQDMDHENMFWYRQDPGLGLRLIYFSYDVKMKEKGDIPEGYSVSREKKERFSLILESASTNQTSMYLCASSPKGYNEQFFGPGTRLTVL.

The chain carries TRBV4-1 and TRBJ1-2; D may be TRBD1 (6 bases). In germline, CDR1 is MGHRA, CDR2 YSYEKL. CDR3 length: 16 residues. V lost 4 bases to trimming and J lost 1 base, with 16 bases between them. CDR3 in amino acids: CASSLGTTGVNYGYTF. CDR3 coding DNA: TGCGCCAGCAGCCTAGGAACGACAGGAGTTAACTATGGCTACACCTTC.

This chain links TRBV7-2 with TRBJ1-2; D may be TRBD1 (6 bases). V was clipped by 5 bases and J by 2 bases, with 15 bases between them. The CDR3 totals 15 residues. Germline V gene lookup returns CDR1 SGHTA and CDR2 FQGNSA. CDR3 bases: TGTGCCAGCAGCCCCCAGGAGGGGGTCAACTATGGCTACACCTTC. It yields the protein CASSPQEGVNYGYTF.

The J gene is TRBJ1-3, the V gene TRBV9; the D is unclear. Germline V gene sequence: CDR1 SGDLS, CDR2 YYNGEE. Between the trimmed V and J ends, which lost 0 bases and 0 bases, there was a span of 10 bases. This CDR3 has 16 amino acids. CDR3 amino acids: CASSVGTAGSGNTIYF. In DNA, the CDR3 is TGTGCCAGCAGCGTAGGTACGGCCGGCTCTGGAAACACCATATATTTT.

This chain joins TRBV12-3 or TRBV12-4 and TRBJ1-5; the D gene is possibly TRBD1 (6 bases). The CDR3 spans 13 residues. V lost 3 bases and J 5 bases, leaving 8 bases between the germline ends. Here the CDR3 DNA reads TGTGCCAGCAGTTTTGGGGGCGATCAGCCCCAGCATTTT. Translated, it gives CASSFGGDQPQHF.

The chain has TRBV5-4 and TRBJ2-2; D may be TRBD1 (6 bases). Germline lookup yields CDR1 SGHNT and CDR2 YYREEE (reference sequence). CDR3 length: 16 residues. Trimming took off 4 bases at V and 7 bases at J, with 20 bases between the two ends. Here the CDR3 reads CASSPDRKVIGGELFF. CDR3 DNA: TGTGCCAGCAGCCCCGACAGGAAAGTGATAGGCGGGGAGCTGTTTTTT.

V is TRBV20-1 and J is TRBJ1-6; D not certain. The V end lost 3 bases, the J end lost 0 bases, and 9 bases lay between the germline ends. The CDR3 runs 15 residues. Germline assignment: CDR1 DFQATT and CDR2 SNEGSKA (reference sequence). In DNA, the CDR3 is TGCAGTGCTAGTAAGGAAAGCTCCTATAATTCACCCCTCCACTTT. As protein: CSASKESSYNSPLHF.

The J gene is TRBJ2-2, the V gene TRBV7-2, with a weak D call TRBD1 (6 bases). Germline lookup yields CDR1 SGHTA and CDR2 FQGNSA. Trimming took off 2 bases at V and 4 bases at J, with 11 bases between the two ends. This CDR3 is 15 amino acids long. CDR3 DNA: TGTGCCAGCAGCTTAAGGACAGCAAGCACCGGGGAGCTGTTTTTT. Protein product: CASSLRTASTGELFF.

This clone was detected a few times. The chain combines TRBV28 with TRBJ1-5, with D possibly matching TRBD1 (6 bases). The CDR3 runs to 19 residues. V lost 2 bases and J lost 4, with 24 bases in between. Germline values: CDR1 MDHEN, CDR2 SYDVKM. CDR3 region: CASSLPRTKRGAANQPQHF. In DNA, the CDR3 is TGTGCCAGCAGTTTACCCCGGACAAAGAGGGGGGCAGCGAATCAGCCCCAGCATTTT.

The V and J genes are TRBV2 and TRBJ2-1, with D perhaps matching TRBD1 (6 bases). Germline CDR1 SNHLY, CDR2 FYNNEI. This CDR3 region has 13 residues. V was shortened by 7 bases and J by 7 bases, with 14 bases between the two germline ends. This CDR3 reads CASTLIQGNEQFF. The CDR3 nucleotides are TGTGCCAGCACCCTAATCCAGGGGAATGAGCAGTTCTTC.

This rearrangement joins TRBV18 to TRBJ2-3, with 11 bases aligning to TRBD1. The germline V gene has CDR1 KGHSH and CDR2 LQKENI. The CDR3 length is 14 residues. With 4 bases clipped from V and 6 bases from J, the junction kept 3 bases outside the gene matches. CDR3 sequence (DNA): TGTGCCAGCTCACTCCGGGACAGGGGGGATACGCAGTATTTT. The encoded protein is CASSLRDRGDTQYF. The whole variable domain, filled in from reference TRBV18 and TRBJ2-3, reads NAGVMQNPRHLVRRRGQEARLRCSPMKGHSHVYWYRQLPEEGLKFMVYLQKENIIDESGMPKERFSAEFPKEGPSILRIQQVVRGDSAAYFCASSLRDRGDTQYFGPGTRLTVL.

This chain joins TRBV7-2 and TRBJ2-2; 9 bases agree with TRBD1. J lost 4 bases, V lost 5 bases, and 5 bases had no gene match. The CDR3 runs to 15 residues. Germline-derived CDR1 and CDR2 are SGHTA and FQGNSA. CDR3 protein: CASSPQGASTGELFF. CDR3 in DNA: TGTGCCAGCAGCCCACAGGGGGCAAGCACCGGGGAGCTGTTTTTT.

V gene TRBV4-3 combines with J gene TRBJ1-2, with 8 bases aligning to TRBD1. CDR3 length: 15 residues. Germline lookup yields CDR1 LGHNA and CDR2 YSLEER. J lost 3 bases, V lost 4 bases, and 7 bases had no gene match. The CDR3 spells CASSLTGTGDYGYTF. The CDR3 coding sequence is TGCGCCAGCAGCCTAACCGGGACAGGCGACTATGGCTACACCTTC.

The rearrangement joins TRBV30 to TRBJ1-5, with D unresolved. Germline V gene lookup returns CDR1 GTSNPN and CDR2 SVGIG (reference sequence). This CDR3 contains 13 residues. The V end was cut by 0 bases, the J end by 9 bases, with 12 bases between. The chain's CDR3 is CAWSVGGPRPQHF. CDR3 nucleotide sequence: TGTGCCTGGAGTGTAGGAGGACCGAGGCCCCAGCATTTT.